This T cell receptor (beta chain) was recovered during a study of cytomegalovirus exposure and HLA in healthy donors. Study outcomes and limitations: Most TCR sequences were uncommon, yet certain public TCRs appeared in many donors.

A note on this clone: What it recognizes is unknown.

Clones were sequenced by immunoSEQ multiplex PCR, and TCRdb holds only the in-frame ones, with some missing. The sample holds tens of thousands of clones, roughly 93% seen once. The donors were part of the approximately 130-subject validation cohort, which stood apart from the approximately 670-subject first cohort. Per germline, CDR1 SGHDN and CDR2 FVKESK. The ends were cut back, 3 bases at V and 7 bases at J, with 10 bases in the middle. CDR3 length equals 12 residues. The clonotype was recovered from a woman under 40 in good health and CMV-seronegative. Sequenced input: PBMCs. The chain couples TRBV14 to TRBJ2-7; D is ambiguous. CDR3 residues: CASSQALLEQYF. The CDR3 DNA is TGTGCCAGCAGCCAGGCTTTGTTAGAGCAGTACTTC. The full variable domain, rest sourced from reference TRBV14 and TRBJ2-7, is EAGVTQFPSHSVIEKGQTVTLRCDPISGHDNLYWYRRVMGKEIKFLLHFVKESKQDESGMPNNRFLAERTGGTYSTLKVQPAELEDSGVYFCASSQALLEQYFGPGTRLTVT.